This T cell receptor beta chain was profiled in a study of blood T cell repertoires in COVID-19. Looking at the study overall: The United States, Italy and Spain provided the acute and convalescent COVID-19 samples.

Trimming took 5 bases from V and 6 from J; bases not matched to a gene: 7. Per germline, CDR1 MNHEY and CDR2 SMNVEV (reference sequence). CDR3 length equals 15 residues. Original methodology: Amplification with reference gene primers provided the estimates of nucleated cell counts. The method was immunoSEQ multiplex PCR; TCRdb's version includes in-frame clones alone and lacks a portion of them. V and J calls and clone size come straight from that table; D and trimming were deduced from the DNA. The repertoire has tens of thousands of clones, around 85% of them found once; the top ten carry 28%. The source material was peripheral blood. The chain is built from TRBV27 and TRBJ2-7, with TRBD2 matching over 13 bases. This clonotype originated in a man aged 70-80 years with acute or convalescent COVID-19. The CDR3 spells CASSPWTSGSTEQYF. The CDR3 nucleotides read TGTGCCAGCAGTCCTTGGACTAGCGGGAGTACCGAGCAGTACTTC.